This entry concerns a single T cell receptor beta chain. Germline V CDR1 and CDR2: SEHNR, FQNEAQ (reference sequence). The ends lost 5 bases at V and 3 bases at J; junction bases unmatched: 9. The CDR3 runs to 16 residues. In the authors' workflow: From reference gene primer amplification, estimates of nucleated cell counts were derived. Using immunoSEQ multiplex PCR, the repertoire was profiled, and TCRdb retains in-frame clones only, with some absent. V, J and clone size reflect that table, while D and trimming were determined from the DNA. The data hold roughly 99,000 clones, with 89% observed a single time. The record originates from a study of blood T cell repertoires in COVID-19. Across the whole study: Acute-phase and convalescent COVID-19 samples originated in the United States, Italy and Spain. T cells, B-cell-depleted T cells, or PBMCs provided the cDNA or gDNA that served as material.

The sequence derives from a man in his forties or fifties with active or convalescent COVID-19. Sequenced material: peripheral blood. The chain links TRBV7-9 to TRBJ2-7; 11 nucleotides match TRBD2. CDR3 DNA sequence: TGTGCCAGCAGCCTTTACGGACTAGCGGGTGGCTACGAGCAGTACTTC. Its protein product is CASSLYGLAGGYEQYF. Variable domain in full (rest from reference TRBV7-9 and TRBJ2-7): DTGVSQNPRHKITKRGQNVTFRCDPISEHNRLYWYRQTLGQGPEFLTYFQNEAQLEKSRLLSDRFSAERPKGSFSTLEIQRTEQGDSAMYLCASSLYGLAGGYEQYFGPGTRLTVT.